The rows below give T cell receptor beta chains drawn from one sample of a study of response to subunit inactivated influenza vaccine. From the RT-PCR reads, TCRdb called clonotypes with MiXCR, one entry per CDR3 protein. The repertoire has roughly 650,000 distinct CDR3 sequences, 14% of them found once; the top ten carry 7.5% to 8%. The sequencing used PBMCs from blood, collected around 15 days before vaccination. These receptors were collected from a man between 50 and 59 years old who received an inactivated influenza vaccine. CDR3s include the opening cysteine and the closing phenylalanine or tryptophan. A D gene is named only where the DNA matches it firmly. A row's size may be missing; if present it is once, few, many or a size class.

v_gene	j_gene	abundance	d_gene	CDR3aa	CDR3nt
TRBV11-2	TRBJ2-7	few	.	CASSLDSRSYEQYF	TGTGCCAGCAGCTTAGACAGCCGCTCCTACGAGCAGTACTTC
TRBV24-1	TRBJ2-2	.	TRBD2	CATSDQSGRGHTGELFF	TGTGCCACCAGTGATCAGAGCGGGAGGGGGCACACCGGGGAGCTGTTTTTT
TRBV6-1	TRBJ2-1	.	TRBD2	CASRLPGGNEQFF	TGTGCCAGCAGACTGCCGGGGGGGAATGAGCAGTTCTTC
TRBV7-8	TRBJ1-5	.	.	CASSRGARSNQPQHF	TGTGCCAGCAGCCGGGGGGCACGGAGCAATCAGCCCCAGCATTTT
TRBV30	TRBJ1-1	few	TRBD1	CASGQGGRTEAFF	TGTGCCTCCGGACAGGGTGGTCGCACTGAAGCTTTCTTT
TRBV12-3/TRBV12-4	TRBJ1-2	.	.	CASRSDGDYGYTF	TGTGCCAGCAGGTCAGACGGAGACTATGGCTACACCTTC
TRBV7-9	TRBJ2-2	few	.	CASPLPGSNTGELFF	TGTGCCAGCCCCTTACCGGGCTCCAACACCGGGGAGCTGTTTTTT
TRBV7-8	TRBJ2-5	.	.	CASSLETWTQYF	TGTGCCAGCAGCTTAGAGACCTGGACCCAGTACTTC
TRBV4-2	TRBJ2-5	few	.	CASSQENRETQYF	TGTGCCAGCAGCCAAGAGAACAGAGAGACCCAGTACTTC
TRBV12-3/TRBV12-4	TRBJ2-2	many	.	CASSLVYTRTYTGELFF	TGTGCCAGCAGTTTAGTTTACACCCGAACGTACACCGGGGAGCTGTTTTTT
TRBV20-1	TRBJ2-5	.	TRBD2	CSASGIAGGPLEETQYF	TGCAGTGCTAGCGGGATAGCGGGAGGGCCTTTGGAGGAGACCCAGTACTTC
TRBV7-8	TRBJ2-5	.	TRBD1	CASSLRDRGIGKETQYF	TGTGCCAGCAGCTTGAGGGACAGGGGAATAGGAAAAGAGACCCAGTACTTC
TRBV18	TRBJ2-1	few	TRBD1	CASSPRRTGLGNEQFF	TGTGCCAGCTCACCACGGAGGACAGGGTTGGGTAATGAGCAGTTCTTC
TRBV2	TRBJ2-7	few	TRBD1	CASSEASPGQGGEQYF	TGTGCCAGCAGTGAAGCTTCGCCGGGACAGGGGGGTGAGCAGTACTTC
TRBV9	TRBJ2-2	many	.	CASSVGSRGTGELFF	TGTGCCAGCAGCGTAGGATCTCGGGGCACCGGGGAGCTGTTTTTT
TRBV5-1	TRBJ2-7	many	.	CASSFRDSLYEQYF	TGCGCCAGCAGCTTCCGGGACTCTCTCTACGAGCAGTACTTC
TRBV7-9	TRBJ2-1	many	TRBD2	CASSGAGGPGSYNEQFF	TGTGCCAGCTCTGGAGCGGGGGGCCCGGGCTCTTACAATGAGCAGTTCTTC
TRBV24-1	TRBJ2-2	few	.	CATSATRLTGELFF	TGTGCCACCTCGGCAACCCGACTCACCGGGGAGCTGTTTTTT
TRBV4-3	TRBJ2-7	few	.	CASSQDSASYEQYF	TGCGCCAGCAGCCAAGACTCAGCCTCCTACGAGCAGTACTTC
TRBV12-3/TRBV12-4	TRBJ1-2	few	TRBD1	CASSPGTALYGYTF	TGTGCCAGCAGTCCCGGGACAGCCCTCTATGGCTACACCTTC
TRBV12-3/TRBV12-4	TRBJ2-5	.	.	CASSLWVEETQYF	TGTGCCAGCAGTTTATGGGTAGAAGAGACCCAGTACTTC
TRBV29-1	TRBJ1-5	once	.	CSVADSNSNQPQHF	TGCAGCGTTGCTGACAGTAATAGCAATCAGCCCCAGCATTTT
TRBV5-1	TRBJ1-1	many	.	CASSLDRDTEAFF	TGCGCCAGCAGCTTGGACAGGGACACTGAAGCTTTCTTT
TRBV12-3/TRBV12-4	TRBJ1-1	few	TRBD1	CASRPDRAIGTEAFF	TGTGCCAGCAGACCGGACAGGGCTATAGGCACTGAAGCTTTCTTT
TRBV5-1	TRBJ2-6	few	.	CASKASGTAYSGANVLTF	TGCGCCAGCAAGGCGAGCGGGACAGCTTACTCTGGGGCCAACGTCCTGACTTTC
TRBV5-1	TRBJ1-2	.	TRBD1	CASSWTGERNYGYTF	TGCGCCAGCAGCTGGACAGGGGAACGAAACTATGGCTACACCTTC
TRBV7-9	TRBJ2-7	.	.	CASSAWSPVEQYF	TGTGCCAGCAGCGCATGGAGCCCCGTCGAGCAGTACTTC
TRBV6-2/TRBV6-3	TRBJ2-7	few	TRBD2	CASTEGTSGGRRYF	TGTGCCAGCACCGAGGGGACTAGCGGGGGCCGAAGGTACTTC
TRBV7-9	TRBJ2-3	.	TRBD2	CASSLASGGSDTQYF	TGTGCCAGCAGCTTAGCTAGCGGGGGTTCCGATACGCAGTATTTT
TRBV4-3	TRBJ1-1	few	.	CASSQGPSGEATEAFF	TGCGCCAGCAGCCAAGGTCCTTCAGGGGAGGCCACTGAAGCTTTCTTT
TRBV20-1	TRBJ1-1	.	TRBD1	CSAQGAMNTEAFF	TGCAGTGCCCAGGGGGCTATGAACACTGAAGCTTTCTTT
TRBV19	TRBJ1-5	few	.	CASSNRVGQPQHF	TGTGCCAGTAGCAACAGGGTAGGTCAGCCCCAGCATTTT
TRBV29-1	TRBJ2-1	many	TRBD2	CSISSGGGNEQFF	TGCAGCATAAGTAGCGGGGGGGGTAATGAGCAGTTCTTC
TRBV7-9	TRBJ1-1	many	.	CASSRNTGNTEAFF	TGTGCCAGCAGCAGAAACACAGGGAACACTGAAGCTTTCTTT
TRBV7-2	TRBJ2-7	many	TRBD1	CASSSRQGAYEQYF	TGTGCCAGCAGTTCTCGACAGGGGGCCTACGAGCAGTACTTC
TRBV5-1	TRBJ2-1	few	.	CASSRDLNNEQFF	TGCGCCAGCAGCCGGGACCTAAACAATGAGCAGTTCTTC
TRBV28	TRBJ2-2	many	.	CASSSTPNTGELFF	TGTGCCAGCAGTAGTACCCCGAACACCGGGGAGCTGTTTTTT
TRBV6-1	TRBJ2-3	.	.	CASMDRRLTDTQYF	TGTGCCAGCATGGACAGAAGACTCACAGATACGCAGTATTTT
TRBV3-1	TRBJ1-1	.	.	CASSQDWQGGTEAFF	TGTGCCAGCAGCCAAGACTGGCAGGGTGGCACTGAAGCTTTCTTT
TRBV4-1	TRBJ2-1	few	.	CASSQRPGDNEQFF	TGCGCCAGCAGCCAGAGGCCCGGGGATAATGAGCAGTTCTTC
TRBV29-1	TRBJ2-7	few	.	CSVARDYEQYF	TGCAGCGTTGCCAGGGACTACGAGCAGTACTTC
TRBV12-3/TRBV12-4	TRBJ2-5	.	.	CASSFRVNQETQYF	TGTGCCAGCAGTTTTCGGGTAAACCAAGAGACCCAGTACTTC
TRBV4-3	TRBJ2-1	.	.	CASSQTGPSPYNEQFF	TGCGCCAGCAGCCAAACGGGACCCAGCCCGTACAATGAGCAGTTCTTC
TRBV27	TRBJ2-5	once	TRBD1	CASSPSQGWETQYF	TGTGCCAGCAGTCCCTCACAGGGGTGGGAGACCCAGTACTTC
TRBV5-1	TRBJ2-7	few	.	CASSLAISVSEQYF	TGCGCCAGCAGCTTGGCCATTTCGGTGAGTGAGCAGTACTTC
TRBV10-3	TRBJ2-7	few	.	CAISVTSGHYEQYF	TGTGCCATCAGTGTCACTTCAGGCCACTACGAGCAGTACTTC